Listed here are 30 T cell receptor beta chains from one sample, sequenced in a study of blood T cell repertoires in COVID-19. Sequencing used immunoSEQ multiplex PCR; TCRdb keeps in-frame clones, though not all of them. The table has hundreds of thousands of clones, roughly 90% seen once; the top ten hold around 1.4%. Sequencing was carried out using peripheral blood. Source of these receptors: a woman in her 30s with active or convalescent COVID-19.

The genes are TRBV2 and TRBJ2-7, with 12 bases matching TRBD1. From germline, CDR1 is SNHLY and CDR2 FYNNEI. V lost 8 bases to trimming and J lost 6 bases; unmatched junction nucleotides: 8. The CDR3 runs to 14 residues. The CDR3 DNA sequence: TGTGCCAGCGCGGGGGGACAGGGGGCTTTCGAGCAGTACTTC. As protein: CASAGGQGAFEQYF.

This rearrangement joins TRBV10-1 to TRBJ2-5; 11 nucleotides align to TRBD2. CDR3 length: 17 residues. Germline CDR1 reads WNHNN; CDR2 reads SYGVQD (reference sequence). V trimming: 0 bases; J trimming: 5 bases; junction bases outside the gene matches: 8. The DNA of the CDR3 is TGCGCCAGCAGTGAGTCATCCCCGGGACTAGCGGATGAGACCCAGTACTTC. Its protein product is CASSESSPGLADETQYF.

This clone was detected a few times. This CDR3 is CASSRLGAGYTF. The DNA of the CDR3 is TGTGCCAGCAGCCGACTCGGAGCCGGCTACACCTTC. The J gene is TRBJ1-2, the V gene TRBV14; D remains unclear. CDR1 SGHDN and CDR2 FVKESK come from the germline V gene. V was shortened by 4 bases and J by 8 bases, with 11 bases between the two germline ends. The CDR3 is 12 amino acids. Combining the CDR3 with reference TRBV14 and TRBJ1-2 gives the whole variable domain EAGVTQFPSHSVIEKGQTVTLRCDPISGHDNLYWYRRVMGKEIKFLLHFVKESKQDESGMPNNRFLAERTGGTYSTLKVQPAELEDSGVYFCASSRLGAGYTFGSGTRLTVV.

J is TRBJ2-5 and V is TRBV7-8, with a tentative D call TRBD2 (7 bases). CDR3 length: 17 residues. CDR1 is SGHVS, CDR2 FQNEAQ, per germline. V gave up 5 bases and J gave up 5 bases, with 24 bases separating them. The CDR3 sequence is CASSPSRGGALEETQYF. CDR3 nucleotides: TGTGCCAGCAGCCCTTCTCGAGGGGGGGCGTTGGAGGAGACCCAGTACTTC.

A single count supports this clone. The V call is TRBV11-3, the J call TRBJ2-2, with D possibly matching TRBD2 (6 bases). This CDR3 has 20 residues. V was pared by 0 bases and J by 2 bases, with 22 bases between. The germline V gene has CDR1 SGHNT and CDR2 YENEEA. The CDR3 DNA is TGTGCCAGCAGCTTAGATGGATCGGAGGGGCCCTGGGTCAACACCGGGGAGCTGTTTTTT. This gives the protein CASSLDGSEGPWVNTGELFF.

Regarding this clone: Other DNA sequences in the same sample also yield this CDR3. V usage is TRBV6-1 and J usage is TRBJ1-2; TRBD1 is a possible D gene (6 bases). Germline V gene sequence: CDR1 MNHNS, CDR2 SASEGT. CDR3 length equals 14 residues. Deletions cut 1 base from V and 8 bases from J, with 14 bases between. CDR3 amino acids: CASSEDRLQGGYTF. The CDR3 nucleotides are TGTGCCAGCAGTGAAGATAGGTTGCAGGGGGGCTACACCTTC.

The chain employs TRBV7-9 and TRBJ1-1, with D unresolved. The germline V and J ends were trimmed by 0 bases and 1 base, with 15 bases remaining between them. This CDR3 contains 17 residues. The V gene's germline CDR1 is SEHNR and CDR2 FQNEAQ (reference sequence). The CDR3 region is CASSLAPRAGENTEAFF. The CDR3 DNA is TGTGCCAGCAGCTTAGCGCCGAGGGCAGGAGAGAACACTGAAGCTTTCTTT.

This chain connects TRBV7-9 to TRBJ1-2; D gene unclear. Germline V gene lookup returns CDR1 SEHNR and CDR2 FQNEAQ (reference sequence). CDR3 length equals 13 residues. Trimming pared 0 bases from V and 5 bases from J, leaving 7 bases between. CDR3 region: CASSLAYLYGYTF. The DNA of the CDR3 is TGTGCCAGCAGCTTAGCTTACTTATATGGCTACACCTTC.

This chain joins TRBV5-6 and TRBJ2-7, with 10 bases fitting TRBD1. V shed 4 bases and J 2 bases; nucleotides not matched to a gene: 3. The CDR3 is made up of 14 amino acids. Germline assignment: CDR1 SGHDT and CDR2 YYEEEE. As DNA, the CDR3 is TGTGCCAGCAGCCCGGGACAGGGGCCCTACGAGCAGTACTTC. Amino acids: CASSPGQGPYEQYF. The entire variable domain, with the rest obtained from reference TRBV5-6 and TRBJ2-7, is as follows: DAGVTQSPTHLIKTRGQQVTLRCSPKSGHDTVSWYQQALGQGPQFIFQYYEEEERQRGNFPDRFSGHQFPNYSSELNVNALLLGDSALYLCASSPGQGPYEQYFGPGTRLTVT.

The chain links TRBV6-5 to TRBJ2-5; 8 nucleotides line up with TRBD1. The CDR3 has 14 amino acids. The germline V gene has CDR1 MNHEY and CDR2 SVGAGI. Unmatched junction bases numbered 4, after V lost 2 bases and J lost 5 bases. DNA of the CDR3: TGTGCCAGCAGTTACCAGGGGGCGAGGGAGACCCAGTACTTC. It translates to CASSYQGARETQYF.

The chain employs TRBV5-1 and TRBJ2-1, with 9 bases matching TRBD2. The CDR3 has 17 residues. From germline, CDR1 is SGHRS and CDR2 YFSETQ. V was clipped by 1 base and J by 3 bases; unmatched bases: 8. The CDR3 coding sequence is TGCGCCAGCAGCTTGTCCCCGTGGACTAGCGACTACAATGAGCAGTTCTTC. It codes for CASSLSPWTSDYNEQFF.

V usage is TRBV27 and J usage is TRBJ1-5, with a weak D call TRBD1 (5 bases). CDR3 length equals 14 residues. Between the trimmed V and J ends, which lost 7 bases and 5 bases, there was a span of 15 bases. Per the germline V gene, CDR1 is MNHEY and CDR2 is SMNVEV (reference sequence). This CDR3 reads CASTLRQGHQPQHF. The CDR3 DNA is TGTGCCAGCACCCTACGTCAGGGTCATCAGCCCCAGCATTTT.

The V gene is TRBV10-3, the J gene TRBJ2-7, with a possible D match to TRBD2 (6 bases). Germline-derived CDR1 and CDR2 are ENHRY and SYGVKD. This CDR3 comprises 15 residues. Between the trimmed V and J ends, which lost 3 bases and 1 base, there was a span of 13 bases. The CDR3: CAISDHSGVSYEQYF. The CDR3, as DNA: TGTGCCATCAGTGACCATTCGGGGGTTTCCTACGAGCAGTACTTC.

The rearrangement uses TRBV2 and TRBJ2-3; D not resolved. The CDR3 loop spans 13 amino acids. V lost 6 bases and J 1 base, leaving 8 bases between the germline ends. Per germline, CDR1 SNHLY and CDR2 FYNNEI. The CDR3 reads CASRNTGTDTQYF. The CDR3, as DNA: TGTGCCAGCAGGAATACTGGCACAGATACGCAGTATTTT.

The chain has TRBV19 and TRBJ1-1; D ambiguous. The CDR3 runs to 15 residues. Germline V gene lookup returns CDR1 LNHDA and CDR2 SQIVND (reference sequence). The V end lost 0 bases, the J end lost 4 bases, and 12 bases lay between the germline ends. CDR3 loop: CASSIDSGIGTEAFF. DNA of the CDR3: TGTGCCAGTAGTATAGATTCGGGGATCGGCACTGAAGCTTTCTTT. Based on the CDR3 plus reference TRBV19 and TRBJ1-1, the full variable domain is DGGITQSPKYLFRKEGQNVTLSCEQNLNHDAMYWYRQDPGQGLRLIYYSQIVNDFQKGDIAEGYSVSREKKESFPLTVTSAQKNPTAFYLCASSIDSGIGTEAFFGQGTRLTVV.

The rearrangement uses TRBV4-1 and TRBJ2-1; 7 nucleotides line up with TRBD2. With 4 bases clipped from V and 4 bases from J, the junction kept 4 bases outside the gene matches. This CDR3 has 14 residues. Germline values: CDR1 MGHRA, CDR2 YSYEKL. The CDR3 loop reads CASSPGGDYNEQFF. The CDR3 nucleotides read TGCGCCAGCAGCCCGGGGGGAGATTACAATGAGCAGTTCTTC.

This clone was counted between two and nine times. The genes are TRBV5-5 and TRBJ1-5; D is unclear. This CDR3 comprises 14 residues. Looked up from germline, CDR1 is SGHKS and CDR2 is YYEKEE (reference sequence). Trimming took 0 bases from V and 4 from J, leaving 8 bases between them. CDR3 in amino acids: CASSLGHNNQPQHF. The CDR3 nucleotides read TGTGCCAGCAGCTTGGGGCACAATAATCAGCCCCAGCATTTT.

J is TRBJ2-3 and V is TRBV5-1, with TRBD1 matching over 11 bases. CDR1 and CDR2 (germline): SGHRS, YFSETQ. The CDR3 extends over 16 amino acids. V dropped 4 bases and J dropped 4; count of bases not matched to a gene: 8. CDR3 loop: CASSLDPGQGADTQYF. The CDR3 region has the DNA TGCGCCAGCAGCCTGGACCCGGGACAGGGGGCAGATACGCAGTATTTT.

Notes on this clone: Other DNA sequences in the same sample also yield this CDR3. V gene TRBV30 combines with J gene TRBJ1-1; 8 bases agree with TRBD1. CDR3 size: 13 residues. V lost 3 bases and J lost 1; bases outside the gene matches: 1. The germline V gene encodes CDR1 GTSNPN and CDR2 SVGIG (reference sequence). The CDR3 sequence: CAWRGQGNTEAFF. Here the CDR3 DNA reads TGTGCCTGGAGAGGACAGGGGAACACTGAAGCTTTCTTT.

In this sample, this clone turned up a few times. For the CDR3, the DNA is TGTGCCAGCAGCCCGACCTCTCTAGGGGCGCACTCCTACAATGAGCAGTTCTTC. It yields the protein CASSPTSLGAHSYNEQFF. This sequence joins TRBV11-2 and TRBJ2-1, with D possibly being TRBD1 (5 bases). CDR3 length equals 18 residues. V dropped 5 bases and J dropped 0 bases, with 20 bases sitting between them. The germline V gene encodes CDR1 SGHAT and CDR2 FQNNGV.

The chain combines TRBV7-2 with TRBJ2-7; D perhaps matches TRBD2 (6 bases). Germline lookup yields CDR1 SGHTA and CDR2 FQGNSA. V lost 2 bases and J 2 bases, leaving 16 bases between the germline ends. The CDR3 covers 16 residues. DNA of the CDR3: TGTGCCAGCAGCTTAACGGGGGTCACCTTTGCCTACGAGCAGTACTTC. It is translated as CASSLTGVTFAYEQYF.

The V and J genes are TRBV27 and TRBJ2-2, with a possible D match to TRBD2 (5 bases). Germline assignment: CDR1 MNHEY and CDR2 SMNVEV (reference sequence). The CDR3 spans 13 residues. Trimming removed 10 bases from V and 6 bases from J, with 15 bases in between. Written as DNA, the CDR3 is TGTGCCATAGCAGATCGGGGTGCCGGGGAGCTGTTTTTT. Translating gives CAIADRGAGELFF.

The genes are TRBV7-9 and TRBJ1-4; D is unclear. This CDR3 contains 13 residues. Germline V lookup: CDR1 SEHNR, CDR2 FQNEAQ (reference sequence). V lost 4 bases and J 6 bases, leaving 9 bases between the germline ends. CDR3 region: CASSSQTDEKLFF. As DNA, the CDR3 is TGTGCCAGCAGCTCTCAAACGGATGAAAAACTGTTTTTT.

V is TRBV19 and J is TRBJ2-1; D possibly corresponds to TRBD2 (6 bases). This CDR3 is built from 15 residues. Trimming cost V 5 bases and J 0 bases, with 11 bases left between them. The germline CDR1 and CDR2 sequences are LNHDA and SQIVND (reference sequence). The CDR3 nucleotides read TGTGCCAGTAGTGGGACTGTGAGCTCCTACAATGAGCAGTTCTTC. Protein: CASSGTVSSYNEQFF.

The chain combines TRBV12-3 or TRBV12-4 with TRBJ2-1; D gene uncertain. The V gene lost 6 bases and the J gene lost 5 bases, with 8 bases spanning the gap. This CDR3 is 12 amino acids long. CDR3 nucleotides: TGTGCCAGCAGCCCCGACAACAATGAGCAGTTCTTC. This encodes CASSPDNNEQFF.

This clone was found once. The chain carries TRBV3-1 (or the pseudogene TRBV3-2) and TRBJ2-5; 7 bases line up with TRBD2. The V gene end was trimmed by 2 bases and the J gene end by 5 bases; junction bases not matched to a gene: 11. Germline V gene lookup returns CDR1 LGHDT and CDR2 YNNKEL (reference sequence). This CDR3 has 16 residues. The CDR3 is CASSQLPTAGIETQYF. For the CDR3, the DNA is TGTGCCAGCAGCCAACTCCCCACAGCGGGAATCGAGACCCAGTACTTC.

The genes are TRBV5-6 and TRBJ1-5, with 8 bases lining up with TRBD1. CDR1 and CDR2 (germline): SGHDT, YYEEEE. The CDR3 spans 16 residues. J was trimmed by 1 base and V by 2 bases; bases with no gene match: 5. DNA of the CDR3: TGTGCCAGCAGCTTTGGCACAGGGGGAAGCAATCAGCCCCAGCATTTT. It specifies CASSFGTGGSNQPQHF.

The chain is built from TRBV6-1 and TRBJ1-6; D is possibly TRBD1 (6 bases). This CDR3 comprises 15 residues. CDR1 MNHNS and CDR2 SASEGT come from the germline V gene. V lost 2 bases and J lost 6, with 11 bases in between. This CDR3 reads CASSELGASNSPLHF. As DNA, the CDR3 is TGTGCCAGCAGTGAACTGGGGGCTAGTAATTCACCCCTCCACTTT.

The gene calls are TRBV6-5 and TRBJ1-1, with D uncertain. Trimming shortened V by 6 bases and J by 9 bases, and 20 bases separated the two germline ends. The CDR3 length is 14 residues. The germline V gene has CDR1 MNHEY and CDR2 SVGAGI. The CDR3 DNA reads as TGTGCCAGCAGCGCCACCCTTAACAGAGTGCAAGCTTTCTTT. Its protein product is CASSATLNRVQAFF.

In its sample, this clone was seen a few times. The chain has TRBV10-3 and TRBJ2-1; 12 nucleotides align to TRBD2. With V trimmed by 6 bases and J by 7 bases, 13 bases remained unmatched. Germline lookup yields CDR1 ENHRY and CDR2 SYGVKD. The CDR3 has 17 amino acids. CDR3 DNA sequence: TGTGCCATCAGCCCAACCCTAAGACTAGCGGGAGAGAATGAGCAGTTCTTC. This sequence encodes CAISPTLRLAGENEQFF.